The clone carrying this T cell receptor (beta chain) was counted at least ten times. Its antigen remains unidentified. This specimen includes other DNA sequences encoding the same CDR3. This specimen comes from a study of beta chain features in type 1 diabetes. Overall study findings and caveats: Significant though moderate, a shortening of TCRB CDR3s appeared in all four CD4+ subsets of Type 1 diabetes patients. The analysis here could not establish whether HLA type shapes TCRB rearrangement.

Isolation of CD4+ naive, central memory, regulatory and stem cell-like memory cells was achieved by sorting via CD45RO/CCR7/CD25/CD127/CD95/CD27. Over 95% purity was reached by all sorted populations. The sequenced template was cDNA made from the entire isolated RNA. Sequencing used immunoSEQ multiplex PCR; TCRdb keeps in-frame clones, though not all of them. The sample records some 150,000 clones, about 7% being singletons. Trimming removed 6 bases from V and 0 bases from J; junction bases left unmatched: 5. Germline V gives CDR1 LNHDA, CDR2 SQIVND (reference sequence). This CDR3 contains 14 residues.

Sequencing input: central memory CD4+ T cells from blood. This chain connects TRBV19 to TRBJ2-7; TRBD1 agrees at 7 bases. The clonotype originates from a woman younger than 45 in good health. The DNA for the CDR3 is TGTGCCAGTAGACCGGGACAGAACTCCTACGAGCAGTACTTC. This codes for CASRPGQNSYEQYF.